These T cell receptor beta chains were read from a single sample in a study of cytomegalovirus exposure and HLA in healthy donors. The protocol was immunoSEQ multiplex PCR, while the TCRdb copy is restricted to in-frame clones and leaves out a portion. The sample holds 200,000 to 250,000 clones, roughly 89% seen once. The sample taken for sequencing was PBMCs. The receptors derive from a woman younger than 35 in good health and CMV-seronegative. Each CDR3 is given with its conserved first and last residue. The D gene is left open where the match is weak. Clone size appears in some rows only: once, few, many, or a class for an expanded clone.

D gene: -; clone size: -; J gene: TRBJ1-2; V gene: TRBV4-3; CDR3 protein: CASSQDHLGADYGYTF; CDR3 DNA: TGCGCCAGCAGCCAGGACCATCTAGGGGCTGACTATGGCTACACCTTC
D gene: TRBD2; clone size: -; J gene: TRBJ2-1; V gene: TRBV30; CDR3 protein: CASTGTRSYNEQFF; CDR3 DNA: TGTGCCTCTACCGGGACTAGATCCTACAATGAGCAGTTCTTC
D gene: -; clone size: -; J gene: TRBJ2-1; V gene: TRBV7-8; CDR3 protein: CASSLGNWYNEQFF; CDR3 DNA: TGTGCCAGCAGCTTAGGAAACTGGTACAATGAGCAGTTCTTC
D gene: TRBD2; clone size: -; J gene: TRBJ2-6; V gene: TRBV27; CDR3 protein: CASSLELAGGSGANVLTF; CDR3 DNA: TGTGCCAGCAGTTTGGAGCTAGCGGGGGGCTCTGGGGCCAACGTCCTGACTTTC
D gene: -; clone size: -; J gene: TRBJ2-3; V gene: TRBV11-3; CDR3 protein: CASSLGGPTDTQYF; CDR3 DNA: TGTGCCAGCAGCTTAGGGGGGCCCACAGATACGCAGTATTTT
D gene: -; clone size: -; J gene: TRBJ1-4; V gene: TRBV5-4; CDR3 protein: CASSLNPGSRNEKLFF; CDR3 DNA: TGTGCCAGCAGTCTCAACCCCGGTTCTCGGAATGAAAAACTGTTTTTT
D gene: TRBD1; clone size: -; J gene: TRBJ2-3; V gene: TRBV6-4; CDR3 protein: CASSETGATDTQYF; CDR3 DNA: TGTGCCAGCAGTGAGACAGGGGCCACAGATACGCAGTATTTT
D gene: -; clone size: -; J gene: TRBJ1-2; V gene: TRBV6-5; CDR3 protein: CASSYSGQFYGYTF; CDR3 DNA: TGTGCCAGCAGTTACTCAGGACAGTTCTATGGCTACACCTTC
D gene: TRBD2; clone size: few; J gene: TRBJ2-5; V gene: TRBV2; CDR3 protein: CASSERETLETQYF; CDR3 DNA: TGTGCCAGCAGTGAGCGGGAGACGTTAGAGACCCAGTACTTC
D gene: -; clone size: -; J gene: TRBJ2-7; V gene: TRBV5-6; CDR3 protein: CASSQTRYEQYF; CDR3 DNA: TGTGCCAGCAGCCAGACTCGATACGAGCAGTACTTC
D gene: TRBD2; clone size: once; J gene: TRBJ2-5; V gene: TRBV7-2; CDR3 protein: CASSNGAAGGQETQYF; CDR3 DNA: TGTGCCAGCAGCAACGGAGCAGCGGGGGGGCAAGAGACCCAGTACTTC
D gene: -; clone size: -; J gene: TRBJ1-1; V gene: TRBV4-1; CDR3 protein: CASSQATGPMNTEAFF; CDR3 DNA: TGCGCCAGCAGCCAGGCGACAGGTCCGATGAACACTGAAGCTTTCTTT
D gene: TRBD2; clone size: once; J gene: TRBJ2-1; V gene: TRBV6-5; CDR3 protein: CASRGLAGGYNEQFF; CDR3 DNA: TGTGCCAGCAGGGGACTAGCGGGAGGCTACAATGAGCAGTTCTTC
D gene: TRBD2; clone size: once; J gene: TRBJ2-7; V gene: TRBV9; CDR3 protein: CASSVDGGGPYEQYF; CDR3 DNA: TGTGCCAGCAGCGTAGACGGCGGGGGTCCCTACGAGCAGTACTTC
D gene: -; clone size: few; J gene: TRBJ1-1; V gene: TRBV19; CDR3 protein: CASSMKGRYTEAFF; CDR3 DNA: TGTGCCAGTAGTATGAAGGGGAGGTATACTGAAGCTTTCTTT
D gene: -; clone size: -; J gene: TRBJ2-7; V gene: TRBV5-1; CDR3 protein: CASSLDLYEQYF; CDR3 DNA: TGCGCCAGCAGCCTAGACCTGTACGAGCAGTACTTC
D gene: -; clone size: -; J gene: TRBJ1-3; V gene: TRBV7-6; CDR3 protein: CASTGGAENTIYF; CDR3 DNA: TGTGCCAGCACTGGGGGGGCAGAAAACACCATATATTTT
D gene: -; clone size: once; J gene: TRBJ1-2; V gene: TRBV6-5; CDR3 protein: CASSYVQSGGYTF; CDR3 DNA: TGTGCCAGCAGTTACGTCCAGTCGGGTGGCTACACCTTC
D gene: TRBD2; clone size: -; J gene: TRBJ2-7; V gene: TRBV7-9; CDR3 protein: CASSLGRKGLAGGDEQYF; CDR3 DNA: TGTGCCAGCAGCTTAGGACGGAAGGGACTAGCGGGAGGGGACGAGCAGTACTTC
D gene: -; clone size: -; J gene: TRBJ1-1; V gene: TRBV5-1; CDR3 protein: CASSLQAGGGGYTEAFF; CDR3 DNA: TGCGCCAGCAGCTTGCAGGCCGGAGGGGGAGGGTACACTGAAGCTTTCTTT
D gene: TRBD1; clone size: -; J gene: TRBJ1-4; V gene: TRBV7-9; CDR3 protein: CASSSTDRGREKLFF; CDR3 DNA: TGTGCCAGCAGCTCAACGGACAGGGGTAGGGAAAAACTGTTTTTT
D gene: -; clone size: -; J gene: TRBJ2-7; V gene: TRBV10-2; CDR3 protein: CASSEGRGGPYEQYF; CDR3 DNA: TGCGCCAGCAGTGAAGGCCGCGGGGGCCCCTACGAGCAGTACTTC
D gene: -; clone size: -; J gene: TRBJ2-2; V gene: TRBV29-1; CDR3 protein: CSVPASANTGELFF; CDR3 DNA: TGCAGCGTCCCAGCCAGCGCGAACACCGGGGAGCTGTTTTTT
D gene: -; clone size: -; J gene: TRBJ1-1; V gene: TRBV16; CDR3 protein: CASSRLGQNTEAFF; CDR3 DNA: TGTGCCAGCAGCCGGCTAGGACAGAACACTGAAGCTTTCTTT
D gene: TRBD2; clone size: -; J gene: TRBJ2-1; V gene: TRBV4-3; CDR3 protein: CASSQFERGEEDEQFF; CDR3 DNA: TGCGCCAGCAGCCAATTTGAGCGGGGGGAAGAGGATGAGCAGTTCTTC
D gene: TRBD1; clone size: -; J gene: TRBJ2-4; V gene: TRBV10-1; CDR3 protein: CASSEDRGILAKNIQYF; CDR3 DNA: TGCGCCAGCAGTGAAGACAGGGGAATTCTAGCCAAAAACATTCAGTACTTC
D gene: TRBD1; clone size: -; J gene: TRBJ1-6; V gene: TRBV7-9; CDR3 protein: CASSYDRGYNSPLHF; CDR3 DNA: TGTGCCAGCAGCTACGACAGGGGCTATAATTCACCCCTCCACTTT
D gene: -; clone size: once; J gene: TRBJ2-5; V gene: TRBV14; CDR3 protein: CASSRRGRAGGETQYF; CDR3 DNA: TGTGCCAGCAGCCGACGCGGCAGGGCTGGTGGAGAGACCCAGTACTTC